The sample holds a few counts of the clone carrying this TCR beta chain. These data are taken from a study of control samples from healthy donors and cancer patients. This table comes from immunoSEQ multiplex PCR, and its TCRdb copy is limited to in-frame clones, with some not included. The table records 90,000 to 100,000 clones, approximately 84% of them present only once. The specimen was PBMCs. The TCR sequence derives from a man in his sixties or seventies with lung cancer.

The CDR3 DNA reads as TGCGCCAGCAGCTCATTTGAACCTGGAAACACCATATATTTT. Its protein product is CASSSFEPGNTIYF. The chain joins TRBV5-1 to TRBJ1-3; the D is unclear. This CDR3 is 14 amino acids long. Deletions cut 3 bases from V and 2 bases from J, with 9 bases between. Per germline, CDR1 SGHRS and CDR2 YFSETQ.